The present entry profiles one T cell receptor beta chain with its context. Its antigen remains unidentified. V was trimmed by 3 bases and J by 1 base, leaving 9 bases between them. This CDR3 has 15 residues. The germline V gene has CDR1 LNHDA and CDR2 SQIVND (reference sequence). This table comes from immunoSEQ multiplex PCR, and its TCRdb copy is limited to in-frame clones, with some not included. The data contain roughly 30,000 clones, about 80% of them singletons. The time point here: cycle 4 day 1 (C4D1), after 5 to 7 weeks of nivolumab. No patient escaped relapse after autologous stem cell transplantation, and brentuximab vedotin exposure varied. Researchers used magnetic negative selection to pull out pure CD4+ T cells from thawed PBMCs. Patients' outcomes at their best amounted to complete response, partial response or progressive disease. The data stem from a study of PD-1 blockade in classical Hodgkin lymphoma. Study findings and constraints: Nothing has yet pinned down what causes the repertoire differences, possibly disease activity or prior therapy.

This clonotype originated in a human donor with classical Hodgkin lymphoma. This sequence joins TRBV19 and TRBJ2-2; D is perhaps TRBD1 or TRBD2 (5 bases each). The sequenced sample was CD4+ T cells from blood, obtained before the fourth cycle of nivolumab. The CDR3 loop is CASSIGTGNTGELFF. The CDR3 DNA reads TGTGCCAGTAGTATCGGGACGGGGAACACCGGGGAGCTGTTTTTT.